This TCR beta chain was documented in a study of RUNX1 and TCR beta rearrangement in T-cell leukemia (dated by TCRdb to the early 2020s). Notes on the research overall: The comparison of TCR beta rearrangements and CDR3 junctions set roughly 14 T-ALLs carrying mono-allelic acquired RUNX1 mutations against approximately 10 T-ALLs that were RUNX1 wildtype. Human T-ALL TCR beta rearrangements were analyzed to compare with results from a Runx1 knockout mouse model. After EuroClonality multiplex PCR on genomic DNA, Genescan analysis was used to assess TCR rearrangements. The RUNX1 wildtype T-ALLs were matched for an immature maturation arrest stage, which was defined as lacking cytoplasmic or surface TCR beta protein. In the mutated group, every RUNX1 mutation was heterozygous, with approximately 10 located in the Runt homology domain and a few in the transactivation domain. RUNX1 wildtype T-ALLs were selected to carry at least incomplete clonal TCR beta rearrangements, enabling D1 versus D2 segment comparison. The multicentric trials were GRAALL-2003 and GRAALL-2005. The maturation arrest stages of RUNX1-mutated T-ALLs were more diverse, with some cases arrested before the onset of TCR beta rearrangement. RUNX1 mutation status of the T-ALL cases had been determined in an earlier study.

A remark on this clonotype: It lacks a known antigen. No base qualities exist here, and no much larger clone lies one base off it.

For oncotyping and quantification of minimal residual disease, T-ALL samples were taken at diagnosis from children and adults treated according to protocol. Receptors were amplified or captured by PCR. Data came from an Illumina MiSeq. Characterization of TCR beta DJ and VDJ rearrangements was performed by next generation amplicon sequencing. The study's own analysis went as follows. The Vidjil software was used to analyze amplicon sequencing data and identify clonal TCR beta rearrangements. TCR beta rearrangement characteristics were compared between RUNX1-mutated and wildtype groups using two-tailed Fisher exact tests. TCRdb's own reprocessing of the public reads used fastp at Q25 and MiXCR and kept productive beta chains. CDR3 protein sequences are deduplicated, and each keeps its most common genes and DNA. TCRdb, rather than the study authors, made the V and J calls. The table for this sample lists about 160 distinct CDR3 sequences; roughly 45% of them were counted only once. Just over 65% of the sample comes from the top ten.

The germline V gene encodes CDR1 SGHNT and CDR2 YENEEA. Trimming removed 1 base from V and 0 bases from J, leaving 12 bases between the germline ends. The CDR3, cysteine through phenylalanine, is 16 amino acids long. The DNA shown is the 48-base CDR3, in frame from base 1. Study-level results and caveats: TCR beta CDR3 length or D segment truncation in T-ALLs could not be evaluated because too few clonal rearrangements were available. TCR beta J1 cluster usage was similar between RUNX1-mutated and wildtype T-ALLs, with no significant difference. Clonal TCR beta rearrangements were carried by fewer RUNX1-mutated T-ALLs (about 62%) than has been reported for T-ALL generally (over 75%). In clonal rearrangements, TCR beta D1 segment usage was not significantly different between RUNX1-mutated (83%) and wildtype (roughly 61%) T-ALLs.

The sequence joins TRBV11-3 to TRBJ1-1, with a weak D call of TRBD1 (5 bases match). This clonotype originated in a female donor with T-cell acute lymphoblastic leukemia. Input material: blood. The CDR3 protein is CASSLGGPRLNTEAFF. The sequence in DNA is TGTGCCAGCAGCTTAGGGGGCCCACGGCTGAACACTGAAGCTTTCTTT.